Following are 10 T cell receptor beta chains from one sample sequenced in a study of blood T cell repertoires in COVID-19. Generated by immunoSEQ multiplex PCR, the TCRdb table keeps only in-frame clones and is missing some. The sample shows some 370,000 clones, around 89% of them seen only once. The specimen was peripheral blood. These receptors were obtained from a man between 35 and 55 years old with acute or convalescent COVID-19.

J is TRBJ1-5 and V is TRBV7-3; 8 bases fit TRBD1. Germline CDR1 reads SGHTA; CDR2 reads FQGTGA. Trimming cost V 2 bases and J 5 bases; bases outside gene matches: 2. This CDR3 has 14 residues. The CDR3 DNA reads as TGTGCCAGCAGCTTATCAGGGGGCGATCAGCCCCAGCATTTT. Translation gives CASSLSGGDQPQHF.

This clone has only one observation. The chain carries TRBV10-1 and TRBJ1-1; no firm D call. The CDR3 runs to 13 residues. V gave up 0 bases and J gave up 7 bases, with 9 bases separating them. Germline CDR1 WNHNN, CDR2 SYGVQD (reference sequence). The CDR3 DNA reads TGCGCCAGCAGTGAGTCCCTAGAAAGTGAAGCTTTCTTT. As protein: CASSESLESEAFF.

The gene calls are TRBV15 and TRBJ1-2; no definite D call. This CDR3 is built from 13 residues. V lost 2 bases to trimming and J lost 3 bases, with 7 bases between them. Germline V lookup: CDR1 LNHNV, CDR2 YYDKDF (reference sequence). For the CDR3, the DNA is TGTGCCACCAGCAGACATGGAGACTATGGCTACACCTTC. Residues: CATSRHGDYGYTF. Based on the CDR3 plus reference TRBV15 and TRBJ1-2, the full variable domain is DAMVIQNPRYQVTQFGKPVTLSCSQTLNHNVMYWYQQKSSQAPKLLFHYYDKDFNNEADTPDNFQSRRPNTSFCFLDIRSPGLGDTAMYLCATSRHGDYGYTFGSGTRLTVV.

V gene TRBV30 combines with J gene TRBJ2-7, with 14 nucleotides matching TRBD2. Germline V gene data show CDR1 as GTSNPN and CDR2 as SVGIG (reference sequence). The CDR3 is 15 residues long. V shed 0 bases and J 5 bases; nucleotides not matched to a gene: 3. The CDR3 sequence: CAWSVGTSGRDEQYF. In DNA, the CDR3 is TGTGCCTGGAGTGTAGGGACTAGCGGGAGAGACGAGCAGTACTTC.

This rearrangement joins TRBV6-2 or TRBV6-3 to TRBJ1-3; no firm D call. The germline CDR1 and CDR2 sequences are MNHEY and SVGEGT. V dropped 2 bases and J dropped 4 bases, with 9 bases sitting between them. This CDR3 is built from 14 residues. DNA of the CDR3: TGTGCCAGCAGTTACCCAGACACGGGAAACACCATATATTTT. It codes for CASSYPDTGNTIYF.

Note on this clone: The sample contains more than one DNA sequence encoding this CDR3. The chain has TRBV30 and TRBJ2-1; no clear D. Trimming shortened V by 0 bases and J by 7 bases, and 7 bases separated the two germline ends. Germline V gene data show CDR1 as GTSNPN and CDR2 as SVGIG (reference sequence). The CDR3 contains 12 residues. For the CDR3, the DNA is TGTGCCTGGAGTGTTTCCGGTAATGAGCAGTTCTTC. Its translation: CAWSVSGNEQFF.

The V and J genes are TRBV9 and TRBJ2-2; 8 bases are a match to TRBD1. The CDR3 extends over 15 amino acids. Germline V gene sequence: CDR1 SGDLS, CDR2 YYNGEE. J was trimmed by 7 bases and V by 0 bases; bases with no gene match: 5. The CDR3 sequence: CASSVEDRALGELFF. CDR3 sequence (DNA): TGTGCCAGCAGCGTAGAGGACAGGGCGCTCGGGGAGCTGTTTTTT. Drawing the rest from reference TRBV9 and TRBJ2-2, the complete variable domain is DSGVTQTPKHLITATGQRVTLRCSPRSGDLSVYWYQQSLDQGLQFLIQYYNGEERAKGNILERFSAQQFPDLHSELNLSSLELGDSALYFCASSVEDRALGELFFGEGSRLTVL.

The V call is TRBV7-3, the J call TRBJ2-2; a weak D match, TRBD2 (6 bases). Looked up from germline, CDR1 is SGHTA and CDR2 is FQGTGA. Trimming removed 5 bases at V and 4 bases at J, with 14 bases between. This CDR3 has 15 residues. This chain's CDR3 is CASSPGGVITGELFF. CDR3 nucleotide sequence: TGTGCCAGCAGCCCTGGCGGGGTGATCACCGGGGAGCTGTTTTTT.

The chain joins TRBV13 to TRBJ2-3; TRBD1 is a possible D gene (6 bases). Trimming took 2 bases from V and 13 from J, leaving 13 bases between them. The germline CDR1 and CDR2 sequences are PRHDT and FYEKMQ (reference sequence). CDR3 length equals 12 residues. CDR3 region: CASSLTGTKEYF. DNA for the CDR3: TGTGCCAGCAGCTTAACCGGGACAAAGGAGTATTTT.

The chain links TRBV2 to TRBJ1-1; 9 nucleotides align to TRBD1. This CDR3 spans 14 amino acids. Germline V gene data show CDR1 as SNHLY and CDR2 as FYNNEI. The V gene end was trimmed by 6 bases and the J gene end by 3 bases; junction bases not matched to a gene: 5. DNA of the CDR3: TGTGCCAGCAGCGCAACAGGGGGCCACACTGAAGCTTTCTTT. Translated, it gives CASSATGGHTEAFF.